What follows are 19 T cell receptor beta chains derived from one specimen sequenced in a study of blood T cell repertoires in COVID-19. Sequencing used immunoSEQ multiplex PCR; TCRdb keeps in-frame clones, though not all of them. The sample carries some 170,000 clones, approximately 80% recorded once. The material sequenced was peripheral blood. The receptors were gathered from a woman aged 40 to 49 with COVID-19, enrolled during active disease.

The CDR3 loop reads CALAFESYNDKQFF. CDR3 in DNA: TGTGCCTTAGCGTTTGAGAGCTACAATGATAAGCAGTTCTTC. The chain combines TRBV7-9 with TRBJ2-1, with D possibly matching TRBD2 (5 bases). The CDR3 length is 14 residues. V was shortened by 11 bases and J by 11 bases, with 25 bases between the two germline ends. Germline CDR1 is SEHNR and CDR2 is FQNEAQ (reference sequence). The whole variable domain, filled in from reference TRBV7-9 and TRBJ2-1, reads DTGVSQNPRHKITKRGQNVTFRCDPISEHNRLYWYRQTLGQGPEFLTYFQNEAQLEKSRLLSDRFSAERPKGSFSTLEIQRTEQGDSAMYLCALAFESYNDKQFFGPGTRLTVL.

Only a few counts were recorded for this clone. The chain uses TRBV5-1 and TRBJ2-5, with D perhaps TRBD2 (5 bases). The CDR3 length is 14 residues. Germline CDR1 SGHRS, CDR2 YFSETQ. V was trimmed by 2 bases and J by 5 bases, leaving 13 bases between them. CDR3 region: CASSFGGPQETQYF. CDR3 in DNA: TGCGCCAGCAGCTTTGGAGGCCCCCAGGAGACCCAGTACTTC. Supplemented by reference TRBV5-1 and TRBJ2-5, the full variable domain reads KAGVTQTPRYLIKTRGQQVTLSCSPISGHRSVSWYQQTPGQGLQFLFEYFSETQRNKGNFPGRFSGRQFSNSRSEMNVSTLELGDSALYLCASSFGGPQETQYFGPGTRLLVL.

The chain links TRBV5-1 to TRBJ1-1, with a possible D match to TRBD1 (5 bases). The germline V gene encodes CDR1 SGHRS and CDR2 YFSETQ. Trimming cost V 3 bases and J 1 base, with 13 bases left between them. The CDR3 runs to 15 residues. This chain's CDR3 is CASSSVAGPNTEAFF. The CDR3 coding sequence is TGCGCCAGCAGCTCGGTGGCAGGGCCGAACACTGAAGCTTTCTTT.

J is TRBJ2-2 and V is TRBV5-4, with TRBD1 identical over 7 bases. The CDR3 has 14 residues. CDR1 and CDR2 (germline): SGHNT, YYREEE (reference sequence). J gave up 4 bases and V 3 bases, and 3 bases lay outside the gene matches. The CDR3 sequence: CASSYYRGTGELFF. The CDR3 DNA reads TGTGCCAGCAGCTACTACAGGGGCACCGGGGAGCTGTTTTTT.

This chain connects TRBV28 to TRBJ1-1, with D possibly TRBD1 on 6 matching bases. The CDR3 is made up of 13 amino acids. V was cut by 5 bases and J by 11 bases, with 18 bases left in between. The germline V gene encodes CDR1 MDHEN and CDR2 SYDVKM. The CDR3 nucleotides read TGTGCCAGCAGTCTAGTGCAGGGGATCTTGGCTTTCTTT. Its translation: CASSLVQGILAFF.

Remarks on this clone: Other DNA sequences in the same sample also yield this CDR3. The chain combines TRBV9 with TRBJ1-5; TRBD1 matches 9 bases. Per germline, CDR1 SGDLS and CDR2 YYNGEE. This CDR3 has 15 residues. V trimming: 0 bases; J trimming: 2 bases; junction bases outside the gene matches: 0. The CDR3 here is CASSVGDRGNQPQHF. The DNA of the CDR3 is TGTGCCAGCAGCGTAGGGGACAGGGGCAATCAGCCCCAGCATTTT.

The rearrangement links TRBV19 to TRBJ1-1; no firm D call. The length of the CDR3 is 17 residues. V dropped 1 base and J dropped 0 bases, with 15 bases sitting between them. Germline-derived CDR1 and CDR2 are LNHDA and SQIVND (reference sequence). This CDR3 is CASSIAHLGPMNTEAFF. The CDR3 coding sequence is TGTGCCAGTAGTATAGCCCACCTGGGCCCCATGAACACTGAAGCTTTCTTT.

The chain employs TRBV19 and TRBJ2-1, with 8 nucleotides matching TRBD2. V lost 3 bases and J lost 2; bases outside the gene matches: 6. This CDR3 is 16 amino acids long. From germline, CDR1 is LNHDA and CDR2 SQIVND (reference sequence). The chain's CDR3 is CASSIGRGATYNEQFF. CDR3 sequence (DNA): TGTGCCAGTAGTATCGGGCGGGGGGCTACCTACAATGAGCAGTTCTTC. Based on the CDR3 plus reference TRBV19 and TRBJ2-1, the full variable domain is DGGITQSPKYLFRKEGQNVTLSCEQNLNHDAMYWYRQDPGQGLRLIYYSQIVNDFQKGDIAEGYSVSREKKESFPLTVTSAQKNPTAFYLCASSIGRGATYNEQFFGPGTRLTVL.

CDR3 sequence: CATVQGPISGELFF. The CDR3 nucleotides read TGTGCTACCGTCCAGGGGCCAATCTCCGGGGAGCTGTTTTTT. The J gene is TRBJ2-2, the V gene TRBV11-2, with D perhaps matching TRBD1 (6 bases). Germline V gene data show CDR1 as SGHAT and CDR2 as FQNNGV. The CDR3 is made up of 14 amino acids.

The chain links TRBV19 to TRBJ2-7, with D tentatively TRBD2 (5 bases). This CDR3 contains 16 residues. V shed 3 bases and J shed 3 bases, with 18 bases lying between them. CDR1 is LNHDA and CDR2 is SQIVND in the germline V gene (reference sequence). The CDR3 region is CASSIVFSGRNYEQYF. The DNA of the CDR3 is TGTGCCAGTAGTATTGTGTTTTCGGGAAGAAACTACGAGCAGTACTTC.

The gene calls are TRBV6-5 and TRBJ1-5; TRBD1 matches at 8 bases. The V gene end was trimmed by 3 bases and the J gene end by 3 bases; junction bases not matched to a gene: 4. The germline CDR1 and CDR2 sequences are MNHEY and SVGAGI. The CDR3 loop spans 15 amino acids. DNA for the CDR3: TGTGCCAGCAGTTATCGGACAGGGATCAATCAGCCCCAGCATTTT. It translates to CASSYRTGINQPQHF.

The chain has TRBV5-1 and TRBJ2-1; D remains ambiguous. The CDR3 is made up of 13 amino acids. Germline V gives CDR1 SGHRS, CDR2 YFSETQ. V lost 9 bases and J lost 6, with 16 bases in between. CDR3 nucleotide sequence: TGCGCCAACCTTTTACCGCGGTTCAATGAGCAGTTCTTC. Translated: CANLLPRFNEQFF.

The chain recombines TRBV19 with TRBJ1-5; 8 bases map to TRBD1. This CDR3 spans 15 amino acids. V lost 7 bases and J lost 10; bases outside the gene matches: 15. The germline gives CDR1 LNHDA, CDR2 SQIVND (reference sequence). CDR3: CASTIVTGAVLPQHF. CDR3 bases: TGTGCCAGTACCATTGTGACAGGGGCCGTCCTCCCCCAGCATTTT.

This chain uses TRBV7-3 with TRBJ1-1; unclear D gene. This CDR3 region has 15 residues. Trimming left V 0 bases short and J 2 bases short, with 10 bases between. In germline, CDR1 is SGHTA, CDR2 FQGTGA. In nucleotides, the CDR3 is TGTGCCAGCAGCTTAACGTTCGGGAAAAACACTGAAGCTTTCTTT. It encodes CASSLTFGKNTEAFF.

This chain links TRBV7-6 with TRBJ1-4, with 8 bases lining up with TRBD1. The length of the CDR3 is 16 residues. Germline V gene lookup returns CDR1 SGHVS and CDR2 FNYEAQ. Germline trimming cut 2 bases from V and 7 bases from J; bases unmatched to any gene: 9. CDR3 amino acids: CASSLQSGGWIEKLFF. In nucleotides, the CDR3 is TGTGCCAGCAGCTTACAATCAGGGGGCTGGATTGAAAAACTGTTTTTT.

CDR3 nucleotides: TGTGCCAGCTCCCTCCTGGGCGGGGGGCAGACCCACGAGCAGTACTTC. This codes for CASSLLGGGQTHEQYF. This chain links TRBV27 with TRBJ2-7, with 8 nucleotides matching TRBD2. The length of the CDR3 is 16 residues. Germline lookup yields CDR1 MNHEY and CDR2 SMNVEV (reference sequence). V lost 8 bases and J lost 5; bases outside the gene matches: 17.

V gene TRBV19 combines with J gene TRBJ2-2, with 9 nucleotides matching TRBD2. The germline CDR1 and CDR2 sequences are LNHDA and SQIVND (reference sequence). V was pared by 5 bases and J by 5 bases, with 9 bases of the junction left unmatched. This CDR3 spans 16 amino acids. CDR3 nucleotide sequence: TGTGCCAGTAGTTGGGGGACTAGCTTGGGAACCGGGGAGCTGTTTTTT. Its translation is CASSWGTSLGTGELFF.

This sequence joins TRBV24-1 and TRBJ2-1, with TRBD2 as a possible D gene (5 bases). Trimming stripped 2 bases from V and 1 base from J, with 11 bases between. The CDR3 loop spans 16 amino acids. Germline V CDR1 and CDR2: KGHDR, SFDVKD. The CDR3 bases are TGTGCCACCAGTGATTACCGCGAGGGTTCCTACAATGAGCAGTTCTTC. It translates to CATSDYREGSYNEQFF.

The rearrangement uses TRBV27 and TRBJ1-4, with D maybe TRBD1 (6 bases). Germline V gene data show CDR1 as MNHEY and CDR2 as SMNVEV (reference sequence). Deletions cut 4 bases from V and 3 bases from J, with 12 bases between. The CDR3 sequence is 15 residues long. In nucleotides, the CDR3 is TGTGCCAGCAGTTCTGGCAGGGGTTCTAATGAAAAACTGTTTTTT. The encoded protein is CASSSGRGSNEKLFF.